This record looks at one T cell receptor (beta chain) sequence and its context. The data are from a study of PD-1 blockade in classical Hodgkin lymphoma. Measured with immunoSEQ multiplex PCR; TCRdb has only the in-frame clones, and not every one. Among tens of thousands of clones, 90% to 95% were seen once, and the ten largest hold around 2%. Germline assignment: CDR1 SGHRS and CDR2 YFSETQ. Trimming cost V 4 bases and J 8 bases, with 23 bases left between them. CDR3 size: 16 residues. Time point of the sample: newly diagnosed, previously untreated cHL patient sample. The genes are TRBV5-1 and TRBJ2-3, with D maybe TRBD2 (5 bases). Sample: peripheral blood mononuclear cells (PBMCs). This clonotype originated in a human donor with classical Hodgkin lymphoma. CDR3 residues: CASSPREGRFKGTQYF. DNA of the CDR3: TGCGCCAGCAGCCCCCGTGAGGGCAGGTTTAAGGGTACGCAGTATTTT.